The 5 T cell receptor beta chains below were found in one sample sequenced in a study of shared clonotypes between healthy human individuals (dated by TCRdb to 2019 to 2021). The protocol used for the library was the immunoSEQ multiplex PCR assay. The clones in this table, taken by TCRdb from immuneACCESS, are in-frame only. Not every clone is retained; where verified, under half of the shortfall comes from an unresolved V gene, and the cause of the rest is unknown. In all, the sample holds hundreds of thousands of clones, and 55% to 85% of those were seen once. Roughly 1.9% of the sample belongs to the ten largest clones. Sequenced: memory CD4+ T cells sorted from blood. What the cell subset or site label conveys for this sample: CD45RA-negative fraction. These TCRs come from a woman aged 30 to 39 in good health.

The chain has TRBV28 and TRBJ1-5, with 10 bases matching TRBD1. The CDR3 consists of 15 residues. Germline V gene lookup returns CDR1 MDHEN and CDR2 SYDVKM. Losses at the gene ends were 3 bases for V and 3 bases for J; bases not matched to a gene: 2. The CDR3 DNA reads as TGTGCCAGCAGTTTGGACAGGGGGAACAATCAGCCCCAGCATTTT. Its translation: CASSLDRGNNQPQHF.

Comments on this clone: This specimen includes other DNA sequences encoding the same CDR3. J is TRBJ2-5 and V is TRBV6-5; D is ambiguous. Germline CDR1 is MNHEY and CDR2 is SVGAGI. The CDR3 totals 12 residues. V was clipped by 0 bases and J by 4 bases, with 3 bases between them. In DNA, the CDR3 is TGTGCCAGCAGTTACTCCCGAGAGACCCAGTACTTC. Its translation is CASSYSRETQYF.

The chain combines TRBV30 with TRBJ2-3, with unresolved D. This CDR3 contains 13 residues. V was trimmed by 1 base and J by 3 bases, leaving 8 bases between them. Germline assignment: CDR1 GTSNPN and CDR2 SVGIG (reference sequence). CDR3 in amino acids: CAWSAKATDTQYF. In nucleotides, the CDR3 is TGTGCCTGGAGTGCAAAAGCAACAGATACGCAGTATTTT.

The chain links TRBV9 to TRBJ2-3; 7 bases map to TRBD2. Per germline, CDR1 SGDLS and CDR2 YYNGEE. V lost 0 bases, J lost 4 bases, and 5 bases stayed unmatched. This CDR3 spans 15 amino acids. The DNA of the CDR3 is TGTGCCAGCAGCGTAGCGGCTAGCGGACCAGATACGCAGTATTTT. Translating gives CASSVAASGPDTQYF. The variable domain in full, completed from reference TRBV9 and TRBJ2-3, reads DSGVTQTPKHLITATGQRVTLRCSPRSGDLSVYWYQQSLDQGLQFLIQYYNGEERAKGNILERFSAQQFPDLHSELNLSSLELGDSALYFCASSVAASGPDTQYFGPGTRLTVL.

The chain recombines TRBV5-6 with TRBJ1-4, with a tentative D call TRBD1 (6 bases). The CDR3 runs 15 residues. The V gene's germline CDR1 is SGHDT and CDR2 YYEEEE. Trimming took off 1 base at V and 3 bases at J, with 10 bases between the two ends. Here the CDR3 reads CASSLQQGPNEKLFF. DNA for the CDR3: TGTGCCAGCAGCTTGCAACAGGGCCCTAATGAAAAACTGTTTTTT.